Detailed here is one TCR beta chain. Germline V CDR1 and CDR2: GTSNPN, SVGIG (reference sequence). The CDR3 extends over 13 amino acids. Deletions cut 0 bases from V and 5 bases from J, with 7 bases between. This entry is derived from a study of blood T cell repertoires in COVID-19. Across the whole study: Sample material is recorded as cDNA or gDNA derived from T cells, B-cell-depleted T cells, or PBMCs.

Per the original data handling: The authors estimated nucleated cell counts from reference gene primer amplification. Data came from immunoSEQ multiplex PCR; TCRdb stores just in-frame clones and leaves some out. The DNA was the basis for D and trimming; V, J and clone size are from that table. Counted here are about 200,000 clones, about 80% occurring once; the ten biggest clones make up 6.9%. Sequenced: peripheral blood. The clonotype originates from a human donor with acute or convalescent COVID-19. The donor label of this sample is uncertain. This rearrangement joins TRBV30 to TRBJ2-2, with D possibly TRBD2 on 6 matching bases. DNA of the CDR3: TGTGCCTGGAGTGTTGGGGGGACCGGGGAGCTGTTTTTT. As protein: CAWSVGGTGELFF.